This record covers a single T cell receptor beta chain. Its specificity is not known. This specimen belongs to a study of T-cell memory formation after mild COVID-19. Overall study results and limits: Researchers found some responding clones in pre-infection memory, a sign that cross-reactive memory joined. Nothing showed for sure that second-wave clones peaking on day 37 were SARS-CoV-2 specific.

Trimming cost V 6 bases and J 4 bases, with 10 bases left between them. CDR1 MNHEY and CDR2 SVGEGT come from the germline V gene. The CDR3 runs 13 residues. Each CDR3 protein is one row after TCRdb ran MiXCR on the 5' RACE reads. The table has roughly 500,000 distinct CDR3 sequences, about 20% seen once. The receptor was isolated from an adult woman who had mild COVID-19 (a few samples of this study predate the infection). Cell type and time point are not known. The chain uses TRBV6-2 or TRBV6-3 and TRBJ2-1; D call uncertain. The sample taken for sequencing was PBMCs or a T cell subset sorted from them (not recorded which). CDR3 amino acids: CASSRLVYNEQFF. The CDR3 bases are TGTGCCAGCAGCCGCCTAGTTTACAATGAGCAGTTCTTC.